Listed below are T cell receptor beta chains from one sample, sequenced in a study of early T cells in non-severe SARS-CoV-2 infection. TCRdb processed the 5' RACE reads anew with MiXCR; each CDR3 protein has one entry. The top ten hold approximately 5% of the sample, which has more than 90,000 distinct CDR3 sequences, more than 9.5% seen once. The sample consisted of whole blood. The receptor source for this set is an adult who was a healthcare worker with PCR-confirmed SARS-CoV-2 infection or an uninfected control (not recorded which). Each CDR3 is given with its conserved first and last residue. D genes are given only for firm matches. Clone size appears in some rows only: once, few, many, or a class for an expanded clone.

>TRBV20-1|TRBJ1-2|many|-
TGCAGTGCTAGTCAGGGGTCGGGAAGTGGCTACACCTTC
CSASQGSGSGYTF
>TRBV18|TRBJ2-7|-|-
TGTGCCAGCTCACCACAGGGCCCAGGGGACGGGCAGTACTTC
CASSPQGPGDGQYF
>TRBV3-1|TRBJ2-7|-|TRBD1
TGTGCCAGCAGCCGAGCCAAGGGACAGGGCTACGAGCAGTACTTC
CASSRAKGQGYEQYF
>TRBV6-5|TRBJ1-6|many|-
TGTGCCAGCAGTCGGACAGAGTATAATTCACCCCTCCACTTT
CASSRTEYNSPLHF
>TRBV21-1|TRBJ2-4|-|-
TGTGCCAGCAGCAAGGGTCAACAGTTAAACAAAAACATTCAGTACTTC
CASSKGQQLNKNIQYF
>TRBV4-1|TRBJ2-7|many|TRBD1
TGCGCCAGCAGCCCCATCTTAAAGGGGGCAGGAGAGCAGTACTTC
CASSPILKGAGEQYF
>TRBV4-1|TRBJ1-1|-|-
TGCGCCAGCAGCCAAGCCCGCACTGAAGCTTTCTTT
CASSQARTEAFF
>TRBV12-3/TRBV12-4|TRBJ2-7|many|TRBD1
TGTGCCAGCAGTTCGGACAGGGGAGCCTACGAGCAGTACTTC
CASSSDRGAYEQYF
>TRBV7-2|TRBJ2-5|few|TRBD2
TGTGCCAGCAGCCCTACTAGCGTCCAAGAGACCCAGTACTTC
CASSPTSVQETQYF
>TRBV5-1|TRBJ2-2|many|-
TGCGCCAGCAGCTTGGCAGGGGCCGATTACACCGGGGAGCTGTTTTTT
CASSLAGADYTGELFF
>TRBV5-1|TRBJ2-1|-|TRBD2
TGCGCCAGCAGCTTGGCGGGGGGGCCTAACAATGAGCAGTTCTTC
CASSLAGGPNNEQFF
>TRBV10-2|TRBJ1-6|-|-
TGCGCCAGCAGTGACTCTCGGACAATCCCCCTCCACTTT
CASSDSRTIPLHF
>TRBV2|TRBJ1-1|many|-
TGTGCCAGCAGTAGTCAGGGGCGCTACGCTGAAGCTTTCTTT
CASSSQGRYAEAFF
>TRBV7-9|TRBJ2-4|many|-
TGTGCCAGCAGCTTAGTTACTTCAGCCAAAAACATTCAGTACTTC
CASSLVTSAKNIQYF
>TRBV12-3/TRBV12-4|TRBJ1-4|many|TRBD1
TGTGCCAGCAGCACGACAGGGACGGATGAAAAACTGTTTTTT
CASSTTGTDEKLFF
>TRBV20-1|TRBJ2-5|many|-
TGCAGTGCTAGAGATAAACGGGAGTCACAAGAGACCCAGTACTTC
CSARDKRESQETQYF
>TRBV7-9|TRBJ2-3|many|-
TGTGCCAGCAGCTTCGACGGCACAGATACGCAGTATTTT
CASSFDGTDTQYF
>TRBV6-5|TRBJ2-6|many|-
TGTGCCAGCAGTTACTCGATGGAGGACAACTCTGGGGCCAACGTCCTGACTTTC
CASSYSMEDNSGANVLTF
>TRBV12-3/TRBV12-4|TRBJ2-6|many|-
TGTGCCAGCAGTTCCATAGCGGCTGGGGCCAACGTCCTGACTTTC
CASSSIAAGANVLTF
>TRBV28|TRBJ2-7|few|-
TGTGCCAGCAGCGGCGCGGTCGAGCAGTACTTC
CASSGAVEQYF
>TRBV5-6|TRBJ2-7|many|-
TGTGCCAGCAGCTTGGGCGGCGTCACCTACGAGCAGTACTTC
CASSLGGVTYEQYF
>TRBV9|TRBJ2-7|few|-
TGTGCCAGCAGCGTAGCTATCGACAGCTCCTACGAGCAGTACTTC
CASSVAIDSSYEQYF
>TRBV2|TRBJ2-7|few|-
TGTGCCAGCGGTTTCCCGACCAACGACGAGCAGTACTTC
CASGFPTNDEQYF